A selection of T cell receptor beta chains follows, all from one sample in a study of CD8 T cells in Susac syndrome. TCRdb re-called the immunoSEQ multiplex PCR reads with MiXCR, one entry per CDR3 protein. The sample has around 200,000 distinct CDR3 sequences; 85% to 95% are singletons. The sample taken for sequencing was CD4+ T cells from PBMCs. These receptors were taken from a human donor in good health. Each CDR3 is given with its conserved first and last residue. D genes are given only for firm matches. The size field is filled for only some rows; it gives once, few, many or a size class.

d_call	cdr3_length	v_call	clone_size	j_call	cdr3_aa	cdr3_nt
NA	14	TRBV10-3	NA	TRBJ2-7	CAISVLGPFYEQYF	TGTGCCATCAGTGTATTGGGACCGTTCTACGAGCAGTACTTC
NA	16	TRBV3-1	NA	TRBJ1-4	CASSQQILGAHEKLFF	TGTGCCAGCAGCCAACAAATCCTGGGGGCGCATGAAAAACTGTTTTTT
TRBD1	15	TRBV2	NA	TRBJ1-5	CASSIQGVINQPQHF	TGTGCCAGCAGTATACAGGGGGTGATCAATCAGCCCCAGCATTTT
NA	15	TRBV18	NA	TRBJ2-1	CASSPSLALYNEQFF	TGTGCCAGCTCACCCTCCCTAGCGCTTTACAATGAGCAGTTCTTC
NA	15	TRBV20-1	NA	TRBJ2-3	CSASSPGRETDTQYF	TGCAGTGCTAGTAGTCCGGGCAGGGAGACAGATACGCAGTATTTT
TRBD2	13	TRBV28	NA	TRBJ2-1	CAAVSSGNYEQFF	TGTGCCGCCGTGAGTAGCGGGAACTATGAGCAGTTCTTC
NA	15	TRBV6-1	NA	TRBJ2-3	CASSEPAGNTDTQYF	TGTGCCAGCAGTGAACCCGCAGGGAACACAGATACGCAGTATTTT
TRBD1	12	TRBV29-1	once	TRBJ2-5	CSGRQGQETQYF	TGCAGCGGGCGACAGGGACAAGAGACCCAGTACTTC
TRBD1	12	TRBV25-1	NA	TRBJ1-6	CASGQGNSPLHF	TGTGCCAGCGGACAGGGAAATTCACCCCTCCACTTT
NA	15	TRBV20-1	NA	TRBJ1-5	CSARVGRGGNQPQHF	TGCAGTGCTAGAGTCGGCAGGGGAGGCAATCAGCCCCAGCATTTT
NA	14	TRBV20-1	NA	TRBJ2-1	CSALRDAWSNEQFF	TGCAGTGCTCTCAGGGATGCATGGAGCAATGAGCAGTTCTTC
NA	11	TRBV27	NA	TRBJ2-1	CASSTGDEQFF	TGTGCCAGCAGTACTGGGGATGAGCAGTTCTTC
NA	15	TRBV19	once	TRBJ2-3	CASSFRRGLTDTQYF	TGTGCCAGTAGTTTCCGGAGGGGGCTCACAGATACGCAGTATTTT